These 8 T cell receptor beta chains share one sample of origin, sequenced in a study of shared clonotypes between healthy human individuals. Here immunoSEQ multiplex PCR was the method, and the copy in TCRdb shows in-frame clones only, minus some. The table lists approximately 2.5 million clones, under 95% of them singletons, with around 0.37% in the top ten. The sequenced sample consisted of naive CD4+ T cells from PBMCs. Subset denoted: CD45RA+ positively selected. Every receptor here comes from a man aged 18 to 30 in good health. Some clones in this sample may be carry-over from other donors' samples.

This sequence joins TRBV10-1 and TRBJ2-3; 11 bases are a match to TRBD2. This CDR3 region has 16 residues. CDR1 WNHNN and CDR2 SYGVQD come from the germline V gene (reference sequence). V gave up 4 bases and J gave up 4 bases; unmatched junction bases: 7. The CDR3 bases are TGCGCCAGCAGTGCTACTAGCGGGAGTTTTCCAGATACGCAGTATTTT. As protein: CASSATSGSFPDTQYF.

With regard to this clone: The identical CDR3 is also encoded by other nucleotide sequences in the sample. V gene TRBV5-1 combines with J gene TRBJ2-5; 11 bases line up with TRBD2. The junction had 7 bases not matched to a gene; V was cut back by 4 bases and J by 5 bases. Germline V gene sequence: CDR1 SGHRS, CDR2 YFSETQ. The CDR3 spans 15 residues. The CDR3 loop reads CASSPTSGSGETQYF. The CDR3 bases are TGCGCCAGCAGCCCAACTAGCGGGAGTGGGGAGACCCAGTACTTC.

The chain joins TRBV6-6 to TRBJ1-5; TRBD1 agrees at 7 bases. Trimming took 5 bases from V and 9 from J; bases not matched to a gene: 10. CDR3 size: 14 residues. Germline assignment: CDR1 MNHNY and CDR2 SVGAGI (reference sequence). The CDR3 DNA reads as TGTGCCAGCAGTCCCACAGGGGACCCGGGGCCCCAGCATTTT. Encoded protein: CASSPTGDPGPQHF.

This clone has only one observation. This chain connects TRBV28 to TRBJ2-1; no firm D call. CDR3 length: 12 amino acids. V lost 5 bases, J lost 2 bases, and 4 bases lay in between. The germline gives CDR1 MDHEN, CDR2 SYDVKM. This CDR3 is CASSIPYNEQFF. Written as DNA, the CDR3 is TGTGCCAGCAGTATCCCCTACAATGAGCAGTTCTTC.

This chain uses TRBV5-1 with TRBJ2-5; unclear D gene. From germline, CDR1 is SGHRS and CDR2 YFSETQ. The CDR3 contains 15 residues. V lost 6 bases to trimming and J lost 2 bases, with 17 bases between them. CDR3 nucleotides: TGCGCCAGCACCCCCCAGCAGGTCATACAAGAGACCCAGTACTTC. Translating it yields CASTPQQVIQETQYF.

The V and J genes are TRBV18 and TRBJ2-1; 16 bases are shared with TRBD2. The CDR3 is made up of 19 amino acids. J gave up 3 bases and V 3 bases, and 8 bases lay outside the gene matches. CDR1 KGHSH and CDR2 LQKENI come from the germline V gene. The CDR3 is CASSPRGTSGRGVYNEQFF. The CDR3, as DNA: TGTGCCAGCTCACCGCGTGGGACTAGCGGGAGGGGGGTCTACAATGAGCAGTTCTTC.

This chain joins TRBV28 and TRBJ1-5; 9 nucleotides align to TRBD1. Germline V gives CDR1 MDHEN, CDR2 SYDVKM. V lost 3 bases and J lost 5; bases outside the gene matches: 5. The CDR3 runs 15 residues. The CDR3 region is CASSLDRGPYQPQHF. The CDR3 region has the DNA TGTGCCAGCAGTTTGGACAGGGGCCCTTATCAGCCCCAGCATTTT.

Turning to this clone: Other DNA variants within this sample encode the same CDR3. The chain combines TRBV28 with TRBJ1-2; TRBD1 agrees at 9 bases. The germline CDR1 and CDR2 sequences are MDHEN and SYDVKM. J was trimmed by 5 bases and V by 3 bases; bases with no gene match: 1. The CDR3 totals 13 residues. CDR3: CASSLGQGYGYTF. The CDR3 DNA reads TGTGCCAGCAGTTTGGGACAGGGATATGGCTACACCTTC.